The clone carrying this T cell receptor (beta chain) showed up many times. Its matching antigen is unknown. The data are from a study of identical twins. TCRdb used MiXCR to reprocess the 5' RACE reads, holding one entry per CDR3 protein. The sample gives approximately 700,000 distinct CDR3 sequences, approximately 6.1% of which show up once; approximately 2% is in the top ten. CDR3 length equals 13 residues. The ends were cut back, 4 bases at V and 0 bases at J, with 5 bases in the middle. Germline CDR1 and CDR2: LNHNV and YYDKDF (reference sequence). General observations from the study: Cord blood beta clonotypes that were abundant carried fewer insertions, and memory repertoires showed no such trend. Zero-insertion analyses could be partly confounded by invariant MAIT and iNKT cells.

The source material was naive T cells sorted from blood. V gene TRBV15 combines with J gene TRBJ2-3, with D unresolved. This sequence originates from a man aged 18 to 29 in good health. The CDR3 bases are TGTGCCACCAGCAATTCTAGCACAGATACGCAGTATTTT. Its translation is CATSNSSTDTQYF.